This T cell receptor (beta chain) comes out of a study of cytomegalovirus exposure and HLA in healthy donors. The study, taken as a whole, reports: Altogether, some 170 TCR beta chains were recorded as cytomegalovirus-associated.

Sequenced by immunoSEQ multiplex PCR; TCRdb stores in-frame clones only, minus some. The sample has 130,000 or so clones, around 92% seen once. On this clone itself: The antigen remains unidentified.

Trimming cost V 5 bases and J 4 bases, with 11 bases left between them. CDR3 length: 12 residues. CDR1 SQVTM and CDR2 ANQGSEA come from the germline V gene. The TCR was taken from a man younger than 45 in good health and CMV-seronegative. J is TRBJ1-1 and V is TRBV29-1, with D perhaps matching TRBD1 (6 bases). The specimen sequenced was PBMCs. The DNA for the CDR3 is TGCAGCGTTTGGGGGCAAGGCACTGAAGCTTTCTTT. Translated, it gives CSVWGQGTEAFF.